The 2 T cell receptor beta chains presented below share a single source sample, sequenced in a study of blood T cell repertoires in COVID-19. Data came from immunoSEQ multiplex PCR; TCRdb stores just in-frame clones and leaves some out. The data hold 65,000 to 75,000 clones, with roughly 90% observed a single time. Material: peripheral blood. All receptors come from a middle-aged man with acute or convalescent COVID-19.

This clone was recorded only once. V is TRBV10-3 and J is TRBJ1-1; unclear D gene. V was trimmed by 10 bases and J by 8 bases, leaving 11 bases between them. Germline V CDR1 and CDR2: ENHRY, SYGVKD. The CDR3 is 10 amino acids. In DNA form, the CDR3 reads TGTGCCACCGGGGAGTACGAAGCTTTCTTT. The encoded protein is CATGEYEAFF.

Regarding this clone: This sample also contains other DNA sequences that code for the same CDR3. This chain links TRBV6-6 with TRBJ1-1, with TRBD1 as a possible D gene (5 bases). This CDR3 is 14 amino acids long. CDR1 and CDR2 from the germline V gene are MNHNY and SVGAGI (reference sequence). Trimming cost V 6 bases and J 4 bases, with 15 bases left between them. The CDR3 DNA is TGTGCCAGCAGCTCAGCGGCCGGGGGCACTGAAGCTTTCTTT. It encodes CASSSAAGGTEAFF.